This is a list of T cell receptor beta chains from one sample in a study of blood T cell repertoires in COVID-19. This table comes from immunoSEQ multiplex PCR, and its TCRdb copy is limited to in-frame clones, with some not included. The table includes about 370,000 clones, roughly nine tenths detected once. Sequencing was done on a sample of PBMCs or T cells enriched from blood (not recorded which). These receptors all stem from a man aged 18 to 29 who had recovered from COVID-19. Each CDR3 is given with its conserved first and last residue. Size tells how often a clone was seen (once, few, many) or the class of an expanded clone, and some rows leave it out.

abundance	v_gene	j_gene	CDR3aa
-	TRBV7-3	TRBJ1-6	CASSSGTVGSPLHF
once	TRBV6-4	TRBJ1-2	CASSDHGGYTF
-	TRBV19	TRBJ1-4	CASGRGEGSYTPNEKLFF
once	TRBV14	TRBJ1-6	CASSEAPQGVYNSPLHF
-	TRBV19	TRBJ2-3	CASSAHLTQYF
-	TRBV5-1	TRBJ2-5	CASSLEGVRGGREETQYF
-	TRBV7-9	TRBJ2-2	CASSLPQTGGELFF
-	TRBV24-1	TRBJ2-1	CATSRAGGTYNEQFF
-	TRBV6-2/TRBV6-3	TRBJ2-5	CASSSTAGREAQYF
-	TRBV21-1	TRBJ2-3	CASSKLAGGTDTQYF
-	TRBV19	TRBJ1-2	CASSGWGEEKANYGYTF
-	TRBV12-3/TRBV12-4	TRBJ1-3	CASRGGADTIYF
-	TRBV28	TRBJ1-5	CASREGAAQPQHF
-	TRBV30	TRBJ1-1	CAWSYRGVAFF
few	TRBV19	TRBJ2-1	CASSIGRREQFF
few	TRBV5-1	TRBJ1-2	CASSPQQAALGYTF
once	TRBV9	TRBJ2-3	CASSVAGDRSDTQYF
-	TRBV7-3	TRBJ2-1	CASSLFPSGSGSRNEQFF
-	TRBV3-1/TRBV3-2	TRBJ1-5	CASSQGLTNQPQHF
-	TRBV10-3	TRBJ2-7	CASHTTGTGGTYEQYF
once	TRBV7-2	TRBJ2-5	CASSFLSAGQQETQYF
-	TRBV14	TRBJ2-3	CASSQGTGVTDTQYF